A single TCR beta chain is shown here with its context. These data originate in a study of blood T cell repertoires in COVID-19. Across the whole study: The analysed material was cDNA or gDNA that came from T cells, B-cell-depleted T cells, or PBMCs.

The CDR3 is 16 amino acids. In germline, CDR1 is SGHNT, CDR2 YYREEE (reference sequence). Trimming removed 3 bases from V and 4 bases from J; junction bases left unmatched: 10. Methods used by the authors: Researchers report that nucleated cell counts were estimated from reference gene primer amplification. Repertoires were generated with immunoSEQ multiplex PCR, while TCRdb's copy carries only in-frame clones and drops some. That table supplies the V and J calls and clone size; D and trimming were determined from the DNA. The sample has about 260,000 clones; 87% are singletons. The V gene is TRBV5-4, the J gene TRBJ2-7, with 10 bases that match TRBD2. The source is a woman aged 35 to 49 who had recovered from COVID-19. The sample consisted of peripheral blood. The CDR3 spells CASSSPEAGGLYEQYF. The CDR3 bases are TGTGCCAGCAGCTCCCCGGAAGCGGGGGGGCTTTACGAGCAGTACTTC.